The clone carrying this TCR beta chain appeared many times. An absence of ophthalmopathy progression within 18 months meant stable Graves' hyperthyroidism. Out of less than 12 ml of fresh peripheral blood came the PBMCs. Amplification of TCR beta CDR3 regions was performed using RNA transcripts as template. In the first-round RT-PCR of the TCR CDR3, the HTBI primer set was used. TCRdb used MiXCR to reprocess the multiplex PCR reads, holding one entry per CDR3 protein. Among approximately 560,000 distinct CDR3 sequences listed, about a sixth were seen once. These data belong to a study of T cells in Graves' hyperthyroidism and ophthalmopathy. Study in general: It was at initial diagnosis, before any treatment, that peripheral blood was collected.

Germline V gene sequence: CDR1 SGHKS, CDR2 YYEKEE (reference sequence). V gave up 5 bases and J gave up 1 base, with 9 bases separating them. This CDR3 has 13 residues. The sequence was obtained from a woman aged 25-40 years with Graves' hyperthyroidism. Sequencing was carried out using blood. The chain links TRBV5-5 to TRBJ1-1; D is perhaps TRBD1 (5 bases). The CDR3 protein is CASRQTGNTEAFF. In nucleotides, the CDR3 is TGTGCCAGCAGACAAACAGGGAACACTGAAGCTTTCTTT.